This T cell receptor beta chain was sequenced during a study of blood T cell repertoires in COVID-19. At the level of the study: Spain, Italy and the United States supplied samples that represented acute and convalescent COVID-19. In each case, the material was cDNA or gDNA derived from T cells, B-cell-depleted T cells, or PBMCs.

The CDR3 is made up of 15 amino acids. Germline trimming cut 6 bases from V and 10 bases from J; bases unmatched to any gene: 11. The germline V gene has CDR1 MNHEY and CDR2 SVGAGI. Per the study methods: Estimation of nucleated cell counts relied on the amplification of reference gene primers. Generated by immunoSEQ multiplex PCR, the TCRdb table keeps only in-frame clones and is missing some. V and J calls plus clone size are reproduced from that table; the DNA served to infer D and trimming. This table has more than 45,000 clones, about 90% appearing once. The source material was peripheral blood. The rearrangement uses TRBV6-5 and TRBJ2-2; 10 bases fit TRBD1. This receptor was obtained from a woman older than 75 with COVID-19, enrolled during active disease. The CDR3 coding sequence is TGTGCCAGCAGATGGGACAGGGGTTATTCAGAGGAGCTGTTTTTT. Translated: CASRWDRGYSEELFF.